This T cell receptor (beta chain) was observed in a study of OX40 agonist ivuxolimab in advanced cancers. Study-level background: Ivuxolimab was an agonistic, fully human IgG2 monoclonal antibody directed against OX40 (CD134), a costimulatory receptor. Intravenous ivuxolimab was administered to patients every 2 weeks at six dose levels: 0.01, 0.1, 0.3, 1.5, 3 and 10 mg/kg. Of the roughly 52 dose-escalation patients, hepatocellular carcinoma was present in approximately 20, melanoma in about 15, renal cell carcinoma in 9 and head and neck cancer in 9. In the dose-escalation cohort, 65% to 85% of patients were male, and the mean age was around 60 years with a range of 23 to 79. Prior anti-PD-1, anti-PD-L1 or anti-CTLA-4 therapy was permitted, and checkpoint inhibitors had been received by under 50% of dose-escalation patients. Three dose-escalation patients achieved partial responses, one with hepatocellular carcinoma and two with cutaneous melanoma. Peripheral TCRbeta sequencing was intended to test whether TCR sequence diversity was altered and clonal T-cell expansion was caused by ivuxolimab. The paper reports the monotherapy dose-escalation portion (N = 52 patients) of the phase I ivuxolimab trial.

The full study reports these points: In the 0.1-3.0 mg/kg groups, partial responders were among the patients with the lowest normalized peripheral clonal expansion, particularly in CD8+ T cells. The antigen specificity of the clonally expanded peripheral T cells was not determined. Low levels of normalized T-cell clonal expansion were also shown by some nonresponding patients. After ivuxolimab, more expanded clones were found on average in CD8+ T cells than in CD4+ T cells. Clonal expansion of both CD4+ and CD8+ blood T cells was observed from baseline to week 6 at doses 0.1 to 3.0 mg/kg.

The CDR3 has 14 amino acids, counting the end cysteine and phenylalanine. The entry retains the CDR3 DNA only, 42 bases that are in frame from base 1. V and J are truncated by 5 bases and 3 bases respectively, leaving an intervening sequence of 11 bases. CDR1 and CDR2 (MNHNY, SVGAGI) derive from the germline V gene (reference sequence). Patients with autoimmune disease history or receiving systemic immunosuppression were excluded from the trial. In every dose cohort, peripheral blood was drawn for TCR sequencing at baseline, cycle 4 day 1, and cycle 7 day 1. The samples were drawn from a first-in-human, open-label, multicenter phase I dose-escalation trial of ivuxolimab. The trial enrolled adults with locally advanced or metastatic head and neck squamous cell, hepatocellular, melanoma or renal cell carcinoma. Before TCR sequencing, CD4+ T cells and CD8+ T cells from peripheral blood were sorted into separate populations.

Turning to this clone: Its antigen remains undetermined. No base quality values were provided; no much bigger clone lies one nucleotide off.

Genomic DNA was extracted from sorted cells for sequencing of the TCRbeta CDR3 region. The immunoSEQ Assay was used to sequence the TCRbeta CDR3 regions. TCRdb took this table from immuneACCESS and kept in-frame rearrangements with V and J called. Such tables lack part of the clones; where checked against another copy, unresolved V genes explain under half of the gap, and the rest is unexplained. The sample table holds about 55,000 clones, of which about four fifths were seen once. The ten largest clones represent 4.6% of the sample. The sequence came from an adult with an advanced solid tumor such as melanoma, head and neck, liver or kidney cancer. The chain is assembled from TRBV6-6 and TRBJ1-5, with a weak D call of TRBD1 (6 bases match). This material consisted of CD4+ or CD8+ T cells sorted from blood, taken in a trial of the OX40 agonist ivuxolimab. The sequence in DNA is TGTGCCAGCAGTCCAACAGGGATCAATCAGCCCCAGCATTTT. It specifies CASSPTGINQPQHF.